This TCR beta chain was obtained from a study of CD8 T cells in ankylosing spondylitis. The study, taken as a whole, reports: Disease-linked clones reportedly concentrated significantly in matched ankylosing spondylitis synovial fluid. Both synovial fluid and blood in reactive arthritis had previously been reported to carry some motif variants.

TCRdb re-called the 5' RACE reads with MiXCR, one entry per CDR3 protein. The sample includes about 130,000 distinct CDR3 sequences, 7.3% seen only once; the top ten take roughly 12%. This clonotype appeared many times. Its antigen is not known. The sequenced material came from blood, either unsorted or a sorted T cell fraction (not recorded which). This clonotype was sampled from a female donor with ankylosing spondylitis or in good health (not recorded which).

CDR3 amino acids: CASNPTGAFQETQYF. The CDR3 DNA reads TGTGCCAGCAATCCGACAGGGGCCTTCCAAGAGACCCAGTACTTC. This chain connects TRBV9 to TRBJ2-5; TRBD1 agrees at 8 bases. Germline V gene sequence: CDR1 SGDLS, CDR2 YYNGEE. The CDR3 consists of 15 residues. V gave up 6 bases and J gave up 1 base; unmatched junction bases: 8.